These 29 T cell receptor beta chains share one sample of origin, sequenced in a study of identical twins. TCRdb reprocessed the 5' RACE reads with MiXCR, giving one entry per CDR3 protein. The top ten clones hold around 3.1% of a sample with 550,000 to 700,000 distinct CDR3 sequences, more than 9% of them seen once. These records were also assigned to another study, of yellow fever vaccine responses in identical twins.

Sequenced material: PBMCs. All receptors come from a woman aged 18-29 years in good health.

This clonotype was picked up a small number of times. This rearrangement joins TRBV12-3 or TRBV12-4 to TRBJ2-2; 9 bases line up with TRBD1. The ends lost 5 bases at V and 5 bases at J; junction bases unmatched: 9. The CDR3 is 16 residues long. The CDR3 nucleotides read TGTGCCAGCAGTCCCCACAGGGGGCGAGGAACCGGGGAGCTGTTTTTT. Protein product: CASSPHRGRGTGELFF.

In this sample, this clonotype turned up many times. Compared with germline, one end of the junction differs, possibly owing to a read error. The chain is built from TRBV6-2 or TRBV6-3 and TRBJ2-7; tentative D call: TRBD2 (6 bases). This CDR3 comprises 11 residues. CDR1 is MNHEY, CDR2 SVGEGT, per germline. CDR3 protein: CASSQGTEQYF. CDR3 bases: TGCGCCAGCAGCCAAGGGACTGAGCAGTACTTC.

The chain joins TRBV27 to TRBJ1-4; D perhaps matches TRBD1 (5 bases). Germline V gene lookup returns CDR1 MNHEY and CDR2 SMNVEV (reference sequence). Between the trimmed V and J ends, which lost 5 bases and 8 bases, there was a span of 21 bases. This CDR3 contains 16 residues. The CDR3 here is CASSASGTVGNEKLFF. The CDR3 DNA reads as TGTGCCAGCAGTGCTTCCGGGACCGTAGGCAACGAAAAACTGTTTTTT.

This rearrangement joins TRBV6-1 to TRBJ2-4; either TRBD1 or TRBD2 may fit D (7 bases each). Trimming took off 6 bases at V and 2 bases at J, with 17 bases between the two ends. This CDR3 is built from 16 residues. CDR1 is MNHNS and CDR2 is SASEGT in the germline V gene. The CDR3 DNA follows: TGTGCCAGCAGACCTACAGGGGAGGGCTCCAAAAACATTCAGTACTTC. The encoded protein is CASRPTGEGSKNIQYF.

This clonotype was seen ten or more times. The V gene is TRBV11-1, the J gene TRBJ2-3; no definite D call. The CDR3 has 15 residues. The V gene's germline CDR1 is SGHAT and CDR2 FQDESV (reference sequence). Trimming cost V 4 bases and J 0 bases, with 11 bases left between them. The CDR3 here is CASSYGPSSTDTQYF. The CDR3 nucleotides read TGTGCCAGCAGCTACGGCCCTTCTAGCACAGATACGCAGTATTTT.

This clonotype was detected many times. For the CDR3, the DNA is TGTGCCAGCAGCTTGTCAGGACCTTCATACAATGAGCAGTTCTTC. This sequence encodes CASSLSGPSYNEQFF. This rearrangement joins TRBV5-5 to TRBJ2-1; D uncertain. The CDR3 spans 15 residues. The V gene's germline CDR1 is SGHKS and CDR2 YYEKEE (reference sequence). The V end lost 1 base, the J end lost 4 bases, and 12 bases lay between the germline ends.

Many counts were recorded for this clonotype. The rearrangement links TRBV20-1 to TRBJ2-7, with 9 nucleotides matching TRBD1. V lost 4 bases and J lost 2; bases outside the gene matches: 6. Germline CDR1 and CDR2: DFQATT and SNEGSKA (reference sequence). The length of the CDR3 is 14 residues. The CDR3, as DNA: TGCAGTGCTACCGACAGGGGGTGGGCCTACGAGCAGTACTTC. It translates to CSATDRGWAYEQYF.

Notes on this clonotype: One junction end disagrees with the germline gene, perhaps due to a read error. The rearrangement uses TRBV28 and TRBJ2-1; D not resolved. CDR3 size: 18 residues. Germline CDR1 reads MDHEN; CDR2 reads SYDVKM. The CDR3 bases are TGTGCCAGCAGTCCTCGCGGATTCGGGCGTACCTCCGACAATGAGCAGTTCTTC. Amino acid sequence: CASSPRGFGRTSDNEQFF.

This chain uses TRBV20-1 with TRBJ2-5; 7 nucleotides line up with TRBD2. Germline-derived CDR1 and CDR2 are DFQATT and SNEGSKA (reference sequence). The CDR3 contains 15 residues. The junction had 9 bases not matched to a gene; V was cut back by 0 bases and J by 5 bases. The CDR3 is CSARDGGGSMETQYF. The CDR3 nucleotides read TGCAGTGCTAGAGACGGCGGGGGTTCTATGGAGACCCAGTACTTC.

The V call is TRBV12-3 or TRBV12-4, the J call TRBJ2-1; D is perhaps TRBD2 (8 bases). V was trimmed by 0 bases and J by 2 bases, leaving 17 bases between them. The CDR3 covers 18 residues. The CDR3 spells CASSLARTGRGPYNEQFF. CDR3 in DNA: TGTGCCAGCAGTTTAGCGCGGACCGGGAGGGGGCCCTACAATGAGCAGTTCTTC.

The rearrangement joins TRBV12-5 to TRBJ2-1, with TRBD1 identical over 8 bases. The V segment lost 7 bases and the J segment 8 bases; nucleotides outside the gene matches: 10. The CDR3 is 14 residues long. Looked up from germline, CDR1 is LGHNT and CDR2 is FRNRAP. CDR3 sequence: CASAPDRGWDEQFF. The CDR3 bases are TGTGCTAGTGCCCCAGACAGGGGTTGGGATGAGCAGTTCTTC.

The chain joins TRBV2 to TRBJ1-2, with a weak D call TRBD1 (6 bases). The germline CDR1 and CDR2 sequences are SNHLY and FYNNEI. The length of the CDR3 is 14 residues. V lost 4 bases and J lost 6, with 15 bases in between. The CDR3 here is CASSGHREFDGYTF. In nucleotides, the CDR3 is TGTGCCAGCAGTGGTCACAGGGAGTTCGATGGCTACACCTTC. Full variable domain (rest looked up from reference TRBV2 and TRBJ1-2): EPEVTQTPSHQVTQMGQEVILRCVPISNHLYFYWYRQILGQKVEFLVSFYNNEISEKSEIFDDQFSVERPDGSNFTLKIRSTKLEDSAMYFCASSGHREFDGYTFGSGTRLTVV.

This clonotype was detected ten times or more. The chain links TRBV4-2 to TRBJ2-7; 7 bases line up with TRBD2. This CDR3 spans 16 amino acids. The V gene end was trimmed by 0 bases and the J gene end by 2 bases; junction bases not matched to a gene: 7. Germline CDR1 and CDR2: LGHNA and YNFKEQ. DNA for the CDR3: TGTGCCAGCAGCCAAGAATTTGGCGGGGGTACCTACGAGCAGTACTTC. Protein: CASSQEFGGGTYEQYF.

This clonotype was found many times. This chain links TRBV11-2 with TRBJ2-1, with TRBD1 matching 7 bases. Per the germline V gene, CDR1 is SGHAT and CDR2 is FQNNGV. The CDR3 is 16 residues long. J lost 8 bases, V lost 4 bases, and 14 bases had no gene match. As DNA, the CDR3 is TGTGCCAGCAGCTCTGACAGGGTTACCCGGGCGGATGAGCAGTTCTTC. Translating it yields CASSSDRVTRADEQFF.

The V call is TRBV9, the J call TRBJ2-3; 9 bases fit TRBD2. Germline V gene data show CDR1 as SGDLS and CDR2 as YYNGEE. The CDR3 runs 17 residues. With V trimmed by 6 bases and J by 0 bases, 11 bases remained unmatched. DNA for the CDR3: TGTGCCAGCATGAAGCGGGGGGACGATTTAAGCACAGATACGCAGTATTTT. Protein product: CASMKRGDDLSTDTQYF. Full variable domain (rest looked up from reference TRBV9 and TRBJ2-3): DSGVTQTPKHLITATGQRVTLRCSPRSGDLSVYWYQQSLDQGLQFLIQYYNGEERAKGNILERFSAQQFPDLHSELNLSSLELGDSALYFCASMKRGDDLSTDTQYFGPGTRLTVL.

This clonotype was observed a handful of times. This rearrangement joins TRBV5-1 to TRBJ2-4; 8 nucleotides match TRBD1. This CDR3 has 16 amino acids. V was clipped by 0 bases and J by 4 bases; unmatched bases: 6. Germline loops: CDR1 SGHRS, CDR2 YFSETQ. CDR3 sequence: CASSLEMDRVKNIQYF. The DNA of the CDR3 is TGCGCCAGCAGCTTGGAGATGGACAGGGTAAAAAACATTCAGTACTTC.

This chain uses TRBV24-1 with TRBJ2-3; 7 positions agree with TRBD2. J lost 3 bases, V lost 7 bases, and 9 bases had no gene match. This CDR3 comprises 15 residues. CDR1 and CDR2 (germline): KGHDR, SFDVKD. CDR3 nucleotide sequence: TGTGCCACCAGCAAACTAGCGTCGGGAACAGATACGCAGTATTTT. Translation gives CATSKLASGTDTQYF.

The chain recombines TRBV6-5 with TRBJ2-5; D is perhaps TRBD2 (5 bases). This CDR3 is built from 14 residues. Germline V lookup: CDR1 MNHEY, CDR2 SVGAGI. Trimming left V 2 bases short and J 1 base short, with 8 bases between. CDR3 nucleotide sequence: TGTGCCAGCAGTTACACGGGGATCCAAGAGACCCAGTACTTC. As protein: CASSYTGIQETQYF.

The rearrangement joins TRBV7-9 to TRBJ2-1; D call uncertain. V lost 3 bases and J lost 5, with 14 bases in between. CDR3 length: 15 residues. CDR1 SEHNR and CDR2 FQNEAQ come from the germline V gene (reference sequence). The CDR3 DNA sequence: TGTGCCAGCAGCTTCAAGGGCCACACTGACAATGAGCAGTTCTTC. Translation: CASSFKGHTDNEQFF.

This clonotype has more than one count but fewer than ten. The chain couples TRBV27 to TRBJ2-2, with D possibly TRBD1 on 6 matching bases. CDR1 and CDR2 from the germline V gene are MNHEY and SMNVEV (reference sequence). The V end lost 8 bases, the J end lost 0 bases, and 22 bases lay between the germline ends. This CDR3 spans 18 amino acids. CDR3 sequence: CASWGGAGALPNTGELFF. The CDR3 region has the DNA TGTGCCAGCTGGGGCGGAGCAGGGGCCCTCCCGAACACCGGGGAGCTGTTTTTT.

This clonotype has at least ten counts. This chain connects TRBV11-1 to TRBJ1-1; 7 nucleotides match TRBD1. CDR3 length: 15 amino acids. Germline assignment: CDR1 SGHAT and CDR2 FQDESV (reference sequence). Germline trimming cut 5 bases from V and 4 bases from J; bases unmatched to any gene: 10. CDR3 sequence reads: CASSKNRGTGTEAFF. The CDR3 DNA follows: TGTGCCAGCAGCAAAAACAGGGGTACGGGCACTGAAGCTTTCTTT.

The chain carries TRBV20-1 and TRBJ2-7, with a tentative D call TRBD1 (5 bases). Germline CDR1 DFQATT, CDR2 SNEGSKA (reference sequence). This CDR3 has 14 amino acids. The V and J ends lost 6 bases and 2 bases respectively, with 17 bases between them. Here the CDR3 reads CSADRPQGTYEQYF. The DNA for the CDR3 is TGCAGTGCCGACCGCCCCCAGGGAACCTACGAGCAGTACTTC.

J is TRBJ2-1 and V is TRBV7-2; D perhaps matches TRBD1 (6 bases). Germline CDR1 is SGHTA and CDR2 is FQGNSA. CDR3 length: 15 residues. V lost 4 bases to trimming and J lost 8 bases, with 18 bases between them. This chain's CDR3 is CASSSPTTQGHEQFF. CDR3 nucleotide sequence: TGTGCCAGCAGCTCGCCAACAACCCAGGGGCATGAGCAGTTCTTC.

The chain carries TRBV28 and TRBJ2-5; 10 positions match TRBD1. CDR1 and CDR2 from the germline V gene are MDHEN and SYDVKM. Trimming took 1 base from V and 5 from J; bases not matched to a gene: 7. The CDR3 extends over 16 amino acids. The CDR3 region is CASSLYRGTGVETQYF. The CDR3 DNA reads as TGTGCCAGCAGTTTATATCGGGGGACAGGGGTCGAGACCCAGTACTTC.

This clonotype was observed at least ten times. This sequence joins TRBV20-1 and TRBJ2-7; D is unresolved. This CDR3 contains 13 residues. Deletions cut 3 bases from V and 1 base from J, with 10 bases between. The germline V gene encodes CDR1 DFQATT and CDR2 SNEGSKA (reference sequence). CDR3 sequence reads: CSARASASYEQYF. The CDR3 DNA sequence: TGCAGTGCTAGGGCGTCCGCATCCTACGAGCAGTACTTC.

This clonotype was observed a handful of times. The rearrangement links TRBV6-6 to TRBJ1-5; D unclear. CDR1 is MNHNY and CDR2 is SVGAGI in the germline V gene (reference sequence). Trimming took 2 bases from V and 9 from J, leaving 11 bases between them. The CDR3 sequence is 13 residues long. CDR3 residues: CASSYSQSRPQHF. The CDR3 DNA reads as TGTGCCAGCAGTTACAGTCAGTCACGGCCCCAGCATTTT.

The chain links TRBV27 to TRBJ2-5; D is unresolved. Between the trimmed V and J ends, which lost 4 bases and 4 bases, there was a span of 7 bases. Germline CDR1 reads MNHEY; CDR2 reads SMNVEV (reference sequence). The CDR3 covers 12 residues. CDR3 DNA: TGTGCCAGCAGTTCCCCCAGAGAGACCCAGTACTTC. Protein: CASSSPRETQYF.

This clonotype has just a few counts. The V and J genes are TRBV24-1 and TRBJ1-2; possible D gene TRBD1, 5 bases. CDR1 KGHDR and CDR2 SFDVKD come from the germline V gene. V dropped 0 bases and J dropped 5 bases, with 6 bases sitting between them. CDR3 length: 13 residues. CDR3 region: CATSDLRGYGYTF. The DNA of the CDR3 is TGTGCCACCAGTGATTTGCGGGGGTATGGCTACACCTTC.

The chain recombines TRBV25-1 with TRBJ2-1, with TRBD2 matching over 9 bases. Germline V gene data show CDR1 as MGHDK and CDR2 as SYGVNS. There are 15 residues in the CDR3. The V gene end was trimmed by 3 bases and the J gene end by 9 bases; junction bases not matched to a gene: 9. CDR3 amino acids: CASSDRTGGRVEQFF. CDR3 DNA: TGTGCCAGCAGTGACCGGACTGGCGGGAGGGTTGAGCAGTTCTTC.